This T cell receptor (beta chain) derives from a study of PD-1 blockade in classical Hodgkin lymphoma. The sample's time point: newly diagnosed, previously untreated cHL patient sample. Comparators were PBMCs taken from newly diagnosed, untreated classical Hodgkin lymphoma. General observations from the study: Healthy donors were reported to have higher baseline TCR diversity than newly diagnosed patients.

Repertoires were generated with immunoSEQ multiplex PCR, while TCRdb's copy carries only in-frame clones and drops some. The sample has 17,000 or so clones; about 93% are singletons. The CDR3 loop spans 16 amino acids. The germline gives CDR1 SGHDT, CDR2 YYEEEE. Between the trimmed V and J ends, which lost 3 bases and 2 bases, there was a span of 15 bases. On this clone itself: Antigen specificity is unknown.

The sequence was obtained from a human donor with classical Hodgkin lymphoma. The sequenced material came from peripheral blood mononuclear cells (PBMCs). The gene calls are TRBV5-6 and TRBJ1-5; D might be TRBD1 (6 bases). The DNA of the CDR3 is TGTGCCAGCAGCTCCAGGGGAGGGGTGGGCAATCAGCCCCAGCATTTT. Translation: CASSSRGGVGNQPQHF. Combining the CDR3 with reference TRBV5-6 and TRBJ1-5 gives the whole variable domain DAGVTQSPTHLIKTRGQQVTLRCSPKSGHDTVSWYQQALGQGPQFIFQYYEEEERQRGNFPDRFSGHQFPNYSSELNVNALLLGDSALYLCASSSRGGVGNQPQHFGDGTRLSIL.